This T cell receptor (beta chain) stems from a study of shared clonotypes between healthy human individuals. General study findings and limits: Lower generation probabilities were found for non-shared clonotypes than for those shared by all four donors.

This clone came up once. Its antigen is unknown. This CDR3 has 11 residues. V was trimmed by 5 bases and J by 6 bases, leaving 8 bases between them. The germline CDR1 and CDR2 sequences are SQVTM and ANQGSEA. Measured with immunoSEQ multiplex PCR; TCRdb has only the in-frame clones, and not every one. The sample yields around 340,000 clones, about 70% seen once. The receptor was isolated from a man aged 30-40 years in good health. The gene calls are TRBV29-1 and TRBJ2-1; unclear D gene. Material: memory CD4+ T cells sorted from blood. Noted subset: CD45RA-negative fraction. For the CDR3, the DNA is TGCAGCGTTAAGACGGGCAATGAGCAGTTCTTC. Protein sequence: CSVKTGNEQFF.